The 22 T cell receptor beta chains given below trace back to one sample, sequenced in a study of blood T cell repertoires in COVID-19. Sequencing used immunoSEQ multiplex PCR; TCRdb keeps in-frame clones, though not all of them. The table includes 150,000 to 200,000 clones, 84% detected once. The source material was peripheral blood. Every receptor here comes from a human donor with acute or convalescent COVID-19. The donor label of this sample is uncertain.

The chain couples TRBV6-5 to TRBJ2-5, with D uncertain. The V end was cut by 6 bases, the J end by 5 bases, with 19 bases between. Germline-derived CDR1 and CDR2 are MNHEY and SVGAGI. The CDR3 has 15 residues. The CDR3 loop is CASSPTVGNRETQYF. As DNA, the CDR3 is TGTGCCAGCAGCCCAACAGTGGGTAACCGGGAGACCCAGTACTTC.

The chain links TRBV5-8 to TRBJ1-1; TRBD1 is a possible D gene (5 bases). In germline, CDR1 is SGHTS, CDR2 YDEGEE. V shed 4 bases and J shed 3 bases, with 16 bases lying between them. The CDR3 runs 15 residues. The CDR3 sequence: CASSPLRGSDTEAFF. Written as DNA, the CDR3 is TGTGCCAGCAGCCCCCTCCGGGGGTCGGACACTGAAGCTTTCTTT.

The genes are TRBV3-1 (or the pseudogene TRBV3-2) and TRBJ1-2, with a tentative D call TRBD1 (6 bases). This CDR3 has 15 amino acids. The V gene lost 5 bases and the J gene lost 5 bases, with 18 bases spanning the gap. Germline-derived CDR1 and CDR2 are LGHDT and YNNKEL (reference sequence). CDR3 loop: CASSIGGALVYGYTF. CDR3 in DNA: TGTGCCAGCAGCATCGGGGGGGCTTTAGTATATGGCTACACCTTC.

As DNA, the CDR3 is TGTGCCAGCAGTTACCCGGGGATGGGAGCTTTCTTT. Amino acids: CASSYPGMGAFF. This rearrangement joins TRBV6-5 to TRBJ1-1; D not resolved. Trimming left V 2 bases short and J 10 bases short, with 11 bases between. Looked up from germline, CDR1 is MNHEY and CDR2 is SVGAGI. The CDR3 is made up of 12 amino acids.

The chain joins TRBV27 to TRBJ2-5, with 7 bases aligning to TRBD1. The CDR3 has 13 amino acids. V lost 6 bases and J lost 2; bases outside the gene matches: 3. CDR1 MNHEY and CDR2 SMNVEV come from the germline V gene (reference sequence). CDR3 nucleotide sequence: TGTGCCAGCAGCCGGGACAGACAAGAGACCCAGTACTTC. This translates into CASSRDRQETQYF.

V and J are TRBV5-5 and TRBJ2-3; 10 bases agree with TRBD2. The trim removed 3 bases at V and 2 bases at J, leaving 12 bases unmatched. Looked up from germline, CDR1 is SGHKS and CDR2 is YYEKEE (reference sequence). This CDR3 contains 18 residues. CDR3 in DNA: TGTGCCAGCAGCTGGAGGACTAGCGGCGACCTAACCACAGATACGCAGTATTTT. Protein: CASSWRTSGDLTTDTQYF.

About this clone: The same CDR3 arises from other DNA sequences in this sample as well. The V and J genes are TRBV11-2 and TRBJ2-1; a weak D match, TRBD2 (5 bases). Trimming removed 1 base at V and 4 bases at J, with 8 bases between. The CDR3 spans 14 residues. Per germline, CDR1 SGHAT and CDR2 FQNNGV. As DNA, the CDR3 is TGTGCCAGCAGCTTAGCGGGATCATACAATGAGCAGTTCTTC. It encodes CASSLAGSYNEQFF. Based on the CDR3 plus reference TRBV11-2 and TRBJ2-1, the full variable domain is EAGVAQSPRYKIIEKRQSVAFWCNPISGHATLYWYQQILGQGPKLLIQFQNNGVVDDSQLPKDRFSAERLKGVDSTLKIQPAKLEDSAVYLCASSLAGSYNEQFFGPGTRLTVL.

This chain connects TRBV27 to TRBJ2-3, with 10 bases identical to TRBD2. The germline V gene encodes CDR1 MNHEY and CDR2 SMNVEV (reference sequence). V lost 2 bases and J lost 2; bases outside the gene matches: 4. The CDR3 loop spans 16 amino acids. The DNA of the CDR3 is TGTGCCAGCAGTTTAGCTCTAGCGGGGGTCACAGATACGCAGTATTTT. Translation: CASSLALAGVTDTQYF.

This rearrangement joins TRBV28 to TRBJ1-1; 7 bases are shared with TRBD1. J gave up 0 bases and V 0 bases, and 7 bases lay outside the gene matches. The germline CDR1 and CDR2 sequences are MDHEN and SYDVKM. CDR3 length: 17 amino acids. CDR3 in DNA: TGTGCCAGCAGTTTATGGGTGACAGGGACCCTGAACACTGAAGCTTTCTTT. Its protein is CASSLWVTGTLNTEAFF. The entire variable domain, with the rest obtained from reference TRBV28 and TRBJ1-1, is as follows: DVKVTQSSRYLVKRTGEKVFLECVQDMDHENMFWYRQDPGLGLRLIYFSYDVKMKEKGDIPEGYSVSREKKERFSLILESASTNQTSMYLCASSLWVTGTLNTEAFFGQGTRLTVV.

The chain joins TRBV10-3 to TRBJ2-7; the match to TRBD2 covers 7 bases. This CDR3 spans 13 amino acids. Germline V gene data show CDR1 as ENHRY and CDR2 as SYGVKD. The J segment lost 7 bases and the V segment lost 2 bases, leaving 5 bases of the junction unmatched. DNA of the CDR3: TGTGCCATCAGTGAGGGGAGGGAGGGGGAGCAGTACTTC. Translation: CAISEGREGEQYF.

The CDR3 protein is CASSYFQGGDNQPQHF. DNA for the CDR3: TGTGCCAGCAGTTACTTCCAGGGAGGCGACAATCAGCCCCAGCATTTT. J is TRBJ1-5 and V is TRBV6-6; maybe TRBD1 (5 bases). V lost 1 base to trimming and J lost 3 bases, with 13 bases between them. The CDR3 has 16 residues. Germline V gene sequence: CDR1 MNHNY, CDR2 SVGAGI (reference sequence).

This clone has a single count. V gene TRBV9 combines with J gene TRBJ2-7; 7 bases line up with TRBD1. There are 17 residues in the CDR3. With V trimmed by 3 bases and J by 1 base, 13 bases remained unmatched. Germline CDR1 reads SGDLS; CDR2 reads YYNGEE. The CDR3 region is CASSAKLPGTESYEQYF. The CDR3 nucleotides read TGTGCCAGCAGCGCCAAACTCCCCGGGACAGAGTCCTACGAGCAGTACTTC.

This sequence joins TRBV18 and TRBJ1-1; 9 nucleotides line up with TRBD1. The CDR3 consists of 16 residues. V was clipped by 2 bases and J by 3 bases; unmatched bases: 7. Germline V gives CDR1 KGHSH, CDR2 LQKENI. The CDR3 sequence is CASSPDRGSVYTEAFF. DNA for the CDR3: TGTGCCAGCTCACCAGACAGGGGGTCCGTGTACACTGAAGCTTTCTTT.

CDR3 sequence reads: CASTSEGQGAGELFF. The CDR3 DNA is TGTGCCAGCACCTCAGAGGGACAGGGTGCCGGGGAGCTGTTTTTT. The genes are TRBV28 and TRBJ2-2; TRBD1 agrees at 9 bases. The CDR3 is made up of 15 amino acids. The germline V gene has CDR1 MDHEN and CDR2 SYDVKM. The V gene end was trimmed by 7 bases and the J gene end by 6 bases; junction bases not matched to a gene: 9.

The gene calls are TRBV21-1 and TRBJ2-1; TRBD2 reflects the table's D call only, with no check against the DNA. TRBV21-1 is tagged as a pseudogene. This CDR3 region has 14 residues. CDR3: CASRTGGAEREQFF. CDR3 sequence (DNA): TGTGCCAGCAGAACCGGGGGGGCCGAAAGAGAGCAGTTCTTC.

The chain carries TRBV19 and TRBJ1-5; D uncertain. V dropped 0 bases and J dropped 0 bases, with 9 bases sitting between them. This CDR3 has 16 residues. Germline CDR1 LNHDA, CDR2 SQIVND (reference sequence). CDR3 amino acids: CASSIDGQNSNQPQHF. The CDR3 DNA reads TGTGCCAGTAGTATAGATGGCCAAAATAGCAATCAGCCCCAGCATTTT.

The V and J genes are TRBV2 and TRBJ1-1, with 9 positions matching TRBD1. Trimming removed 6 bases from V and 11 bases from J; junction bases left unmatched: 7. The CDR3 runs to 12 residues. CDR1 and CDR2 from the germline V gene are SNHLY and FYNNEI. The CDR3 bases are TGTGCCAGCAGCCCCACAGGGGGCGACGCTTTCTTT. Its protein is CASSPTGGDAFF. The complete variable domain, with remaining parts taken from reference TRBV2 and TRBJ1-1, reads EPEVTQTPSHQVTQMGQEVILRCVPISNHLYFYWYRQILGQKVEFLVSFYNNEISEKSEIFDDQFSVERPDGSNFTLKIRSTKLEDSAMYFCASSPTGGDAFFGQGTRLTVV.

This clone occurred once. V is TRBV10-2 and J is TRBJ2-1, with 8 bases that match TRBD2. Germline CDR1 reads WSHSY; CDR2 reads SAAADI. The CDR3 sequence is 16 residues long. V lost 7 bases to trimming and J lost 6 bases; unmatched junction nucleotides: 14. The CDR3 reads CASTNIPGLVRNEQFF. In DNA form, the CDR3 reads TGCGCCAGCACTAATATCCCGGGACTAGTACGCAATGAGCAGTTCTTC.

The V and J genes are TRBV30 and TRBJ1-2; D perhaps matches TRBD1 (6 bases). The CDR3 runs 14 residues. With 3 bases removed from V and 0 bases from J, the gap between germline ends came to 11 bases. Germline V lookup: CDR1 GTSNPN, CDR2 SVGIG (reference sequence). CDR3 region: CAWRLQGSNYGYTF. CDR3 nucleotide sequence: TGTGCCTGGAGGTTACAGGGCTCTAACTATGGCTACACCTTC.

The J gene is TRBJ1-4, the V gene TRBV30; 8 positions match TRBD1. Germline V gene lookup returns CDR1 GTSNPN and CDR2 SVGIG (reference sequence). This CDR3 is 14 amino acids long. The V gene end was trimmed by 3 bases and the J gene end by 8 bases; junction bases not matched to a gene: 8. DNA for the CDR3: TGTGCCTGGAGCAGGGGACAGGTTGGAGAAAAACTGTTTTTT. It codes for CAWSRGQVGEKLFF.

V and J are TRBV19 and TRBJ1-5; D is uncertain. The CDR3 contains 14 residues. Per germline, CDR1 LNHDA and CDR2 SQIVND (reference sequence). V lost 3 bases to trimming and J lost 6 bases, with 12 bases between them. CDR3 in amino acids: CASSIEGFGQPQHF. The CDR3 bases are TGTGCCAGTAGTATTGAGGGATTTGGTCAGCCCCAGCATTTT. Variable domain in full (rest from reference TRBV19 and TRBJ1-5): DGGITQSPKYLFRKEGQNVTLSCEQNLNHDAMYWYRQDPGQGLRLIYYSQIVNDFQKGDIAEGYSVSREKKESFPLTVTSAQKNPTAFYLCASSIEGFGQPQHFGDGTRLSIL.

This CDR3 reads CASSETGGNSPLHF. The CDR3 DNA follows: TGTGCCAGCAGCGAGACAGGGGGTAATTCACCCCTCCACTTT. The gene calls are TRBV7-3 and TRBJ1-6; 9 bases map to TRBD1. The ends lost 5 bases at V and 6 bases at J; junction bases unmatched: 2. Per the germline V gene, CDR1 is SGHTA and CDR2 is FQGTGA. The CDR3 loop spans 14 amino acids.